The 26 T cell receptor beta chains reported below all come from one sample, sequenced in a study of cytomegalovirus exposure and HLA in healthy donors. The PCR was carried out with 60 Vbeta primers and 13 Jbeta primers. Assay used: immunoSEQ multiplex PCR; TCRdb lists only in-frame clones, some missing. The table lists about 130,000 clones, about two thirds of them singletons. The sequenced sample was PBMCs. All receptors derive from a human donor in good health.

V usage is TRBV14 and J usage is TRBJ2-3; 10 bases line up with TRBD2. CDR1 SGHDN and CDR2 FVKESK come from the germline V gene. V lost 3 bases and J lost 6; bases outside the gene matches: 9. The CDR3 is 16 residues long. The DNA of the CDR3 is TGTGCCAGCAGCCAGCGAGCGGGAGGGGGAGCCGATACGCAGTATTTT. Protein sequence: CASSQRAGGGADTQYF.

The J gene is TRBJ2-7, the V gene TRBV7-2; TRBD1 matches at 7 bases. The germline V gene has CDR1 SGHTA and CDR2 FQGNSA. V lost 2 bases and J lost 0; bases outside the gene matches: 4. This CDR3 spans 15 amino acids. The CDR3, as DNA: TGTGCCAGCAGCTTAACCGACAGGGCCTCCTACGAGCAGTACTTC. This encodes CASSLTDRASYEQYF.

The gene calls are TRBV5-1 and TRBJ2-4, with D possibly being TRBD2 (7 bases). CDR3 size: 14 residues. V dropped 4 bases and J dropped 1 base, with 9 bases sitting between them. Germline lookup yields CDR1 SGHRS and CDR2 YFSETQ. The CDR3 reads CASSGGAAKNIQYF. The CDR3 coding sequence is TGCGCCAGCAGCGGGGGGGCGGCCAAAAACATTCAGTACTTC.

This chain uses TRBV7-2 with TRBJ2-7, with 9 bases aligning to TRBD2. The CDR3 loop spans 16 amino acids. Per the germline V gene, CDR1 is SGHTA and CDR2 is FQGNSA. V was pared by 1 base and J by 0 bases, with 4 bases of the junction left unmatched. In nucleotides, the CDR3 is TGTGCCAGCAGCTTAGTGGCTAGCGGGGCCTCCTACGAGCAGTACTTC. Its protein product is CASSLVASGASYEQYF.

V usage is TRBV4-1 and J usage is TRBJ1-6, with TRBD1 matching 8 bases. Trimming cost V 3 bases and J 7 bases; bases outside gene matches: 8. This CDR3 has 16 amino acids. Germline-derived CDR1 and CDR2 are MGHRA and YSYEKL. The CDR3 DNA sequence: TGCGCCAGCAGCCAGGAGACAGGGGCGAAGAATTCACCCCTCCACTTT. This codes for CASSQETGAKNSPLHF.

On this clone: Lacking the conserved final phenylalanine or tryptophan, this CDR3 likely reflects a read error. The chain carries TRBV27 and TRBJ1-2; D is possibly TRBD1 (5 bases). The ends were cut back, 10 bases at V and 2 bases at J, with 20 bases in the middle. This CDR3 contains 15 residues. Germline CDR1 reads MNHEY; CDR2 reads SMNVEV (reference sequence). CDR3 nucleotides: TGTGCCACCCAAAGAGCGGGACCGGGGAACTATGGCTACACCCTC. Encoded protein: CATQRAGPGNYGYTL.

The chain links TRBV28 to TRBJ1-1; no definite D call. There are 13 residues in the CDR3. V shed 3 bases and J shed 1 base, with 6 bases lying between them. Germline V gene lookup returns CDR1 MDHEN and CDR2 SYDVKM. CDR3 loop: CASSFNRNTEAFF. The CDR3 region has the DNA TGTGCCAGCAGTTTTAACAGGAACACTGAAGCTTTCTTT. Complete variable domain (other parts from reference TRBV28 and TRBJ1-1): DVKVTQSSRYLVKRTGEKVFLECVQDMDHENMFWYRQDPGLGLRLIYFSYDVKMKEKGDIPEGYSVSREKKERFSLILESASTNQTSMYLCASSFNRNTEAFFGQGTRLTVV.

This clone has just a few counts. V is TRBV2 and J is TRBJ2-2; 11 bases line up with TRBD2. Per germline, CDR1 SNHLY and CDR2 FYNNEI. The CDR3 is 15 amino acids. V lost 4 bases, J lost 6 bases, and 4 bases stayed unmatched. Written as DNA, the CDR3 is TGTGCCAGCAGTGGGTTAGCGGGAGGGGCCGGGGAGCTGTTTTTT. This gives the protein CASSGLAGGAGELFF.

This chain links TRBV18 with TRBJ2-5; no clear D. Trimming removed 1 base at V and 5 bases at J, with 5 bases between. This CDR3 is 12 amino acids long. Germline V gene lookup returns CDR1 KGHSH and CDR2 LQKENI. In nucleotides, the CDR3 is TGTGCCAGCTCACCACTTATGGAGACCCAGTACTTC. Encoded protein: CASSPLMETQYF.

V gene TRBV10-3 combines with J gene TRBJ2-7; D uncertain. V lost 9 bases, J lost 2 bases, and 11 bases lay in between. Germline loops: CDR1 ENHRY, CDR2 SYGVKD. There are 12 residues in the CDR3. CDR3 nucleotides: TGTGCCATGGGCTCTAAACCCTACGAGCAGTACTTC. Encoded protein: CAMGSKPYEQYF.

A note on this clone: Relative to the germline gene, one junction end is altered; a read error may explain this. The V and J genes are TRBV7-9 and TRBJ2-2; D unclear. The CDR3 sequence is 13 residues long. In germline, CDR1 is SEHNR, CDR2 FQNEAQ (reference sequence). CDR3 residues: CSSSPNPTGELFF. In DNA form, the CDR3 reads TGTTCCAGCAGCCCTAATCCTACCGGGGAGCTGTTTTTT. Based on the CDR3 plus reference TRBV7-9 and TRBJ2-2, the full variable domain is DTGVSQNPRHKITKRGQNVTFRCDPISEHNRLYWYRQTLGQGPEFLTYFQNEAQLEKSRLLSDRFSAERPKGSFSTLEIQRTEQGDSAMYLCSSSPNPTGELFFGEGSRLTVL.

This chain links TRBV7-9 with TRBJ2-3; weak D call: TRBD2 (6 bases). The CDR3 covers 16 residues. The germline V and J ends were trimmed by 5 bases and 0 bases, with 15 bases remaining between them. Germline V gene sequence: CDR1 SEHNR, CDR2 FQNEAQ (reference sequence). In nucleotides, the CDR3 is TGTGCCAGCAGCCGGGGCGGGATCCTTAGCACAGATACGCAGTATTTT. As protein: CASSRGGILSTDTQYF.

This rearrangement joins TRBV2 to TRBJ1-4, with D possibly matching TRBD1 (6 bases). CDR3 size: 14 residues. From germline, CDR1 is SNHLY and CDR2 FYNNEI. V lost 6 bases, J lost 4 bases, and 12 bases lay in between. The chain's CDR3 is CASRWGPGNEKLFF. CDR3 nucleotide sequence: TGTGCCAGCAGGTGGGGGCCCGGTAATGAAAAACTGTTTTTT.

The chain combines TRBV15 with TRBJ2-7, with D possibly being TRBD2 (6 bases). The ends were cut back, 4 bases at V and 3 bases at J, with 16 bases in the middle. CDR1 is LNHNV, CDR2 YYDKDF, per germline (reference sequence). The CDR3 is 15 amino acids. CDR3 nucleotide sequence: TGTGCCACCAGCATGGAGGGCACCACTTTCTACGAGCAGTACTTC. Translation gives CATSMEGTTFYEQYF.

This clone appeared a single time. The chain recombines TRBV27 with TRBJ2-1, with D unresolved. Germline V gene data show CDR1 as MNHEY and CDR2 as SMNVEV (reference sequence). CDR3 size: 12 residues. CDR3 DNA: TGTGCGAGTAGGCGGCTTTACAATGAGCAGTTCTTC. Its protein product is CASRRLYNEQFF.

The chain employs TRBV7-8 and TRBJ1-5, with a weak D call TRBD1 (5 bases). CDR1 is SGHVS, CDR2 FQNEAQ, per germline. Trimming removed 0 bases from V and 4 bases from J, with 10 bases in between. The CDR3 totals 15 residues. The CDR3 DNA sequence: TGTGCCAGCAGCTTAGCGCCCAGGGCAAATCAGCCCCAGCATTTT. Its translation: CASSLAPRANQPQHF.

The V and J genes are TRBV5-1 and TRBJ2-3, with 7 bases that match TRBD1. This CDR3 region has 14 residues. CDR1 is SGHRS, CDR2 YFSETQ, per germline. With V trimmed by 4 bases and J by 4 bases, 6 bases remained unmatched. The CDR3 DNA reads TGCGCCAGCAGCGTGACAGGGAGATCAGATACGCAGTATTTT. Translated: CASSVTGRSDTQYF.

This clone was picked up a small number of times. The chain has TRBV7-9 and TRBJ2-7; D possibly corresponds to TRBD2 (6 bases). This CDR3 contains 13 residues. V lost 2 bases and J 7 bases, leaving 12 bases between the germline ends. In germline, CDR1 is SEHNR, CDR2 FQNEAQ (reference sequence). The CDR3 is CASSLLGGREQYF. DNA of the CDR3: TGTGCCAGCAGCTTACTAGGAGGGCGAGAGCAGTACTTC.

This clone was recorded once. The chain combines TRBV2 with TRBJ1-3; TRBD1 aligns across 8 bases. The germline CDR1 and CDR2 sequences are SNHLY and FYNNEI. V was pared by 7 bases and J by 2 bases, with 10 bases of the junction left unmatched. The CDR3 extends over 16 amino acids. As DNA, the CDR3 is TGTGCCAGCACCAATCGGCCACAGGGGGCTGGAAACACCATATATTTT. Amino acid sequence: CASTNRPQGAGNTIYF.

Concerning this clone: Compared with germline, one end of the junction differs, possibly owing to a read error. V is TRBV7-9 and J is TRBJ1-1; D ambiguous. CDR1 is SEHNR and CDR2 is FQNEAQ in the germline V gene (reference sequence). The CDR3 length is 15 residues. The CDR3 protein is CSSSLAGGLNTEAFF. CDR3 coding DNA: TGTTCCAGCAGCTTAGCTGGCGGTTTGAACACTGAAGCTTTCTTT. The full variable domain, completed using reference TRBV7-9 and TRBJ1-1, is DTGVSQNPRHKITKRGQNVTFRCDPISEHNRLYWYRQTLGQGPEFLTYFQNEAQLEKSRLLSDRFSAERPKGSFSTLEIQRTEQGDSAMYLCSSSLAGGLNTEAFFGQGTRLTVV.

Written as DNA, the CDR3 is TGTGCCAGCAGACCCGACAGGATTAATGAAAAACTGTTTTTT. As protein: CASRPDRINEKLFF. This sequence joins TRBV7-2 and TRBJ1-4; a possible D gene is TRBD1 (6 bases). V lost 6 bases and J 4 bases, leaving 12 bases between the germline ends. CDR1 SGHTA and CDR2 FQGNSA come from the germline V gene. This CDR3 comprises 14 residues.

The chain carries TRBV5-6 and TRBJ1-4; D perhaps matches TRBD1 (5 bases). The CDR3 is 14 amino acids. Germline V gene sequence: CDR1 SGHDT, CDR2 YYEEEE. Trimming pared 6 bases from V and 2 bases from J, leaving 11 bases between. The CDR3 DNA follows: TGTGCCAGCAACGTCGGGGGGACTAATGAAAAACTGTTTTTT. Protein: CASNVGGTNEKLFF.

The V gene is TRBV19, the J gene TRBJ1-5; the match to TRBD1 covers 9 bases. Germline loops: CDR1 LNHDA, CDR2 SQIVND (reference sequence). The trim removed 7 bases at V and 0 bases at J, leaving 4 bases unmatched. CDR3 length equals 15 residues. As DNA, the CDR3 is TGTGCCAGTATTGACAGGGGGAATAGCAATCAGCCCCAGCATTTT. It codes for CASIDRGNSNQPQHF.

This clone was seen once. The chain combines TRBV6-5 with TRBJ1-6; 8 bases are a match to TRBD1. The length of the CDR3 is 13 residues. CDR1 is MNHEY and CDR2 is SVGAGI in the germline V gene. Trimming took 6 bases from V and 14 from J; bases not matched to a gene: 9. CDR3 protein: CASSPGQGRSLHF. The CDR3 DNA sequence: TGTGCCAGCAGCCCCGGACAGGGTCGGTCCCTCCACTTT.

The chain couples TRBV7-2 to TRBJ1-1; 11 positions match TRBD1. The CDR3 spans 15 residues. Trimming cost V 1 base and J 10 bases; bases outside gene matches: 8. Germline lookup yields CDR1 SGHTA and CDR2 FQGNSA. The CDR3 sequence: CASSLDSDRGRLAFF. CDR3 in DNA: TGTGCCAGCAGCTTAGACTCGGACAGGGGGCGTTTAGCTTTCTTT.

The chain has TRBV7-2 and TRBJ2-7, with 9 bases matching TRBD1. In germline, CDR1 is SGHTA, CDR2 FQGNSA. This CDR3 has 16 amino acids. The J segment lost 2 bases and the V segment lost 5 bases, leaving 10 bases of the junction unmatched. The CDR3 reads CASSPDGTGRTYEQYF. Here the CDR3 DNA reads TGTGCCAGCAGCCCCGACGGGACAGGGAGAACCTACGAGCAGTACTTC.